In its sample, the clone carrying this TCR beta chain was seen a few times. Its antigen is unidentified. Method: immunoSEQ multiplex PCR; TCRdb's copy keeps in-frame clones and lacks some. The sample yields roughly 63,000 clones, around 83% seen once. The sample originates from a study of identifying expanded T cells in peripheral blood. Findings and caveats of the study: Two-week clone count variance significantly increased as total template count grew. Differentially abundant clones: 0.95 to 1.5 between replicates, around 16 at roughly 15 days, more than 18 at four.

Healthy donors had no documented immune events, such as infections, while sampled. The CDR3 covers 19 residues. Germline V CDR1 and CDR2: SGHAT, FQNNGV. With 1 base clipped from V and 8 bases from J, the junction kept 17 bases outside the gene matches. The rearrangement joins TRBV11-2 to TRBJ2-1; 10 bases map to TRBD2. The receptor's source is a person aged 18 to 70 in good health. The sequenced material came from blood. The CDR3: CASSLGWTRSGRPTDEQFF. For the CDR3, the DNA is TGTGCCAGCAGCTTAGGGTGGACGCGTAGCGGGAGGCCCACGGATGAGCAGTTCTTC.